This T cell receptor beta chain was sequenced for a study of T cell responses to AZD1222 COVID-19 vaccine. Study-wide findings and caveats: The CD4 TCRs associated with vaccination extended across spike and predominated at 160-218 and 743-854. Seropositive AZD1222 recipients at baseline numbered only six or seven. The donor cohort was predominantly white British with a female majority, and clonal diversity may have been underestimated. Spike-specific TCR breadth and depth grew following two AZD1222 doses.

A note on this clone: Its antigen is as yet unknown.

The assay was immunoSEQ multiplex PCR, and TCRdb's table has in-frame clones only and misses some. The sample records approximately 220,000 clones, 90% to 95% being singletons. Germline V gives CDR1 KGHSH, CDR2 LQKENI. V lost 0 bases to trimming and J lost 3 bases; unmatched junction nucleotides: 3. This CDR3 has 16 amino acids. This clonotype was obtained from an adult in good health. The chain carries TRBV18 and TRBJ1-3; 9 bases are a match to TRBD1. Sequences were derived from peripheral blood, sampled on day 0 of MenACWY control vaccination. The CDR3 DNA is TGTGCCAGCTCACCACCGGGACAGGGACGTGGAAACACCATATATTTT. It specifies CASSPPGQGRGNTIYF.